The T cell receptor (beta chain) under discussion was sequenced for a study of OX40 agonist ivuxolimab in advanced cancers. Across the whole study: Patients were infused with ivuxolimab every 2 weeks at 0.01 to 10 mg/kg. Study observations and caveats: Average numbers of expanded clones were greater in CD8+ T cells than in CD4+.

Notes on this clone: Its matching antigen is unknown.

The V and J ends lost 4 bases and 3 bases, in that order; junction bases with no gene match: 22. Per the germline V gene, CDR1 is MDHEN and CDR2 is SYDVKM. The CDR3 covers 23 residues. Data came from immunoSEQ multiplex PCR; TCRdb stores just in-frame clones and leaves some out. Of tens of thousands of clones detected, 82% appear once; the ten largest clones hold about a tenth. The sample consisted of CD4+ or CD8+ T cells sorted from blood, taken in a trial of the OX40 agonist ivuxolimab. The chain joins TRBV28 to TRBJ2-2, with 14 bases aligning to TRBD2. This TCR was sampled from an adult with an advanced solid tumor such as melanoma, head and neck, liver or kidney cancer. The CDR3 loop is CASSSPGQGFPGTSGRHTGELFF. The CDR3 region has the DNA TGTGCCAGCAGTTCACCGGGACAGGGATTTCCGGGGACTAGCGGGAGACACACCGGGGAGCTGTTTTTT.